Following are 21 T cell receptor beta chains from one sample sequenced in a study of a mutant IDH1 vaccine in newly diagnosed glioma. The antigens these receptors bind are not known. The assay was immunoSEQ multiplex PCR, and TCRdb's table has in-frame clones only and misses some. This table holds some 47,000 clones, around 81% found once. Specified time point: week 35, safety follow-up. With topical imiquimod, each dose of the vaccine consisted of 300 ug of mutant IDH1 20-mer peptide. The source material was PBMCs, sampled from a glioma patient whose treatment included an IDH1 peptide vaccine. These receptors came from a woman aged 40 to 50 with glioma. Some clones in this sample may be carry-over from other donors' samples.

This rearrangement joins TRBV29-1 to TRBJ1-2, with D possibly being TRBD1 (5 bases). This CDR3 is built from 11 residues. V was pared by 4 bases and J by 4 bases, with 7 bases between. CDR1 SQVTM and CDR2 ANQGSEA come from the germline V gene. The CDR3 loop reads CSVVGVYGYTF. The CDR3 bases are TGCAGCGTTGTGGGGGTCTATGGCTACACCTTC. The full variable domain, completed using reference TRBV29-1 and TRBJ1-2, is SAVISQKPSRDICQRGTSLTIQCQVDSQVTMMFWYRQQPGQSLTLIATANQGSEATYESGFVIDKFPISRPNLTFSTLTVSNMSPEDSSIYLCSVVGVYGYTFGSGTRLTVV.

This clone was observed once. CDR3 DNA: TGTGCCACAGGGGAGGGCCGGAGCACAGATACGCAGTATTTT. This codes for CATGEGRSTDTQYF. J is TRBJ2-3 and V is TRBV19; TRBD2 is a possible D gene (7 bases). CDR3 length: 14 residues. The V end was cut by 10 bases, the J end by 0 bases, with 14 bases between. CDR1 LNHDA and CDR2 SQIVND come from the germline V gene (reference sequence). The whole variable domain, filled in from reference TRBV19 and TRBJ2-3, reads DGGITQSPKYLFRKEGQNVTLSCEQNLNHDAMYWYRQDPGQGLRLIYYSQIVNDFQKGDIAEGYSVSREKKESFPLTVTSAQKNPTAFYLCATGEGRSTDTQYFGPGTRLTVL.

The V call is TRBV4-1, the J call TRBJ2-2; TRBD1 is a possible D gene (6 bases). Looked up from germline, CDR1 is MGHRA and CDR2 is YSYEKL. This CDR3 comprises 15 residues. With 6 bases removed from V and 2 bases from J, the gap between germline ends came to 13 bases. The CDR3 DNA sequence: TGCGCCAGCAGACAACAGGGTAAAAACACCGGGGAGCTGTTTTTT. This encodes CASRQQGKNTGELFF.

Only one count was recorded for this clone. The V and J genes are TRBV7-9 and TRBJ2-5; D is possibly TRBD2 (6 bases). Germline assignment: CDR1 SEHNR and CDR2 FQNEAQ (reference sequence). V was cut by 6 bases and J by 5 bases, with 16 bases left in between. CDR3 length: 14 residues. CDR3: CASSAGTEGETQYF. DNA for the CDR3: TGTGCCAGCAGTGCCGGGACGGAGGGGGAGACCCAGTACTTC. Supplemented by reference TRBV7-9 and TRBJ2-5, the full variable domain reads DTGVSQNPRHKITKRGQNVTFRCDPISEHNRLYWYRQTLGQGPEFLTYFQNEAQLEKSRLLSDRFSAERPKGSFSTLEIQRTEQGDSAMYLCASSAGTEGETQYFGPGTRLLVL.

This clone showed up just a few times. The CDR3 reads CSAPLHVAFF. The DNA for the CDR3 is TGCAGTGCACCACTTCATGTGGCTTTCTTT. The J gene is TRBJ1-1, the V gene TRBV20-1; no clear D gene. The CDR3 has 10 residues. Germline V gene lookup returns CDR1 DFQATT and CDR2 SNEGSKA (reference sequence). Trimming took off 6 bases at V and 11 bases at J, with 13 bases between the two ends.

The chain links TRBV28 to TRBJ2-7, with a possible D match to TRBD1 (5 bases). The CDR3 extends over 13 amino acids. Germline CDR1 and CDR2: MDHEN and SYDVKM. V lost 5 bases and J lost 2, with 10 bases in between. CDR3 DNA sequence: TGTGCCAGCAGTGAACAGGACCCCTACGAGCAGTACTTC. It codes for CASSEQDPYEQYF.

The V call is TRBV9, the J call TRBJ2-3; no firm D call. This CDR3 has 12 amino acids. Germline assignment: CDR1 SGDLS and CDR2 YYNGEE. V was shortened by 1 base and J by 6 bases, with 6 bases between the two germline ends. The CDR3 is CASSVNTDTQYF. The DNA of the CDR3 is TGTGCCAGCAGCGTAAACACCGATACGCAGTATTTT.

V is TRBV9 and J is TRBJ1-2; D gene unclear. This CDR3 has 14 amino acids. Germline V gene sequence: CDR1 SGDLS, CDR2 YYNGEE. Trimming took 0 bases from V and 10 from J, leaving 16 bases between them. The CDR3 region is CASSVVNRKLDYTF. The CDR3 nucleotides are TGTGCCAGCAGCGTAGTTAACAGAAAATTGGACTACACCTTC.

This CDR3 reads CASSLEGGNFYEQYF. The CDR3 DNA sequence: TGCGCCAGCAGCTTGGAGGGGGGAAACTTCTACGAGCAGTACTTC. The J gene is TRBJ2-7, the V gene TRBV5-1, with D perhaps matching TRBD1 or TRBD2 (6 bases each). The CDR3 has 15 residues. Looked up from germline, CDR1 is SGHRS and CDR2 is YFSETQ. V dropped 0 bases and J dropped 3 bases, with 13 bases sitting between them. Combining the CDR3 with reference TRBV5-1 and TRBJ2-7 gives the whole variable domain KAGVTQTPRYLIKTRGQQVTLSCSPISGHRSVSWYQQTPGQGLQFLFEYFSETQRNKGNFPGRFSGRQFSNSRSEMNVSTLELGDSALYLCASSLEGGNFYEQYFGPGTRLTVT.

Only a few counts were recorded for this clone. The genes are TRBV5-5 and TRBJ2-3, with D uncertain. The CDR3 has 17 amino acids. Germline CDR1 SGHKS, CDR2 YYEKEE (reference sequence). V shed 1 base and J shed 2 bases, with 17 bases lying between them. CDR3 nucleotide sequence: TGTGCCAGCAGCTTGTTCGTATCGATGTTAGTCACAGATACGCAGTATTTT. Its translation is CASSLFVSMLVTDTQYF.

The chain carries TRBV2 and TRBJ1-6, with D possibly being TRBD1 (6 bases). CDR1 and CDR2 from the germline V gene are SNHLY and FYNNEI. The germline V and J ends were trimmed by 6 bases and 0 bases, with 9 bases remaining between them. The CDR3 consists of 15 residues. CDR3: CASRTGSSYNSPLHF. DNA of the CDR3: TGTGCCAGCAGAACAGGGAGCTCCTATAATTCACCCCTCCACTTT.

The CDR3 sequence is CASSEVGGSGNTIYF. In DNA, the CDR3 is TGTGCCAGCAGTGAAGTCGGGGGCTCTGGAAACACCATATATTTT. The chain recombines TRBV6-1 with TRBJ1-3; TRBD1 is a possible D gene (5 bases). The germline V gene has CDR1 MNHNS and CDR2 SASEGT. V was pared by 1 base and J by 0 bases, with 7 bases between. The CDR3 has 15 residues.

The gene calls are TRBV2 and TRBJ2-1; a possible D gene is TRBD2 (5 bases). Between the trimmed V and J ends, which lost 9 bases and 5 bases, there was a span of 20 bases. Germline V gene sequence: CDR1 SNHLY, CDR2 FYNNEI. This CDR3 is built from 15 residues. CDR3 sequence: CASRPTGTTDNEQFF. CDR3 DNA: TGTGCCAGTAGACCCACGGGAACGACTGACAATGAGCAGTTCTTC.

The chain links TRBV5-6 to TRBJ2-7; D gene uncertain. The germline gives CDR1 SGHDT, CDR2 YYEEEE. This CDR3 contains 13 residues. With 4 bases removed from V and 3 bases from J, the gap between germline ends came to 11 bases. CDR3 sequence reads: CASSLPGIYEQYF. CDR3 bases: TGTGCCAGCAGCCTACCTGGCATCTACGAGCAGTACTTC.

This sequence joins TRBV27 and TRBJ1-6, with D uncertain. V lost 2 bases to trimming and J lost 0 bases, with 8 bases between them. Looked up from germline, CDR1 is MNHEY and CDR2 is SMNVEV (reference sequence). This CDR3 contains 16 residues. The CDR3 loop reads CASSLPRSSYNSPLHF. The CDR3, as DNA: TGTGCCAGCAGTTTACCCAGAAGCTCCTATAATTCACCCCTCCACTTT.

The J gene is TRBJ1-6, the V gene TRBV6-1; 9 positions match TRBD1. CDR3 length: 14 amino acids. Looked up from germline, CDR1 is MNHNS and CDR2 is SASEGT. Trimming cost V 5 bases and J 7 bases; bases outside gene matches: 3. CDR3 loop: CASSRTGENSPLHF. The CDR3 DNA sequence: TGTGCCAGCAGTAGGACAGGGGAGAATTCACCCCTCCACTTT.

The chain has TRBV2 and TRBJ1-2; maybe TRBD1 (5 bases). From germline, CDR1 is SNHLY and CDR2 FYNNEI. The V end lost 6 bases, the J end lost 7 bases, and 21 bases lay between the germline ends. The CDR3 has 15 amino acids. For the CDR3, the DNA is TGTGCCAGCAGAGAGAGGTCAGGGAACTCCGGTGGCTACACCTTC. This encodes CASRERSGNSGGYTF.

The chain has TRBV9 and TRBJ2-2, with TRBD2 matching over 11 bases. CDR1 is SGDLS and CDR2 is YYNGEE in the germline V gene. Trimming cost V 0 bases and J 4 bases; bases outside gene matches: 2. This CDR3 is built from 16 residues. The CDR3 reads CASSVVSGGATGELFF. As DNA, the CDR3 is TGTGCCAGCAGCGTAGTTAGCGGGGGGGCCACCGGGGAGCTGTTTTTT.

This clone was recorded a few times. This chain uses TRBV4-1 with TRBJ1-5; possible D gene TRBD1, 5 bases. With 0 bases removed from V and 0 bases from J, the gap between germline ends came to 12 bases. From germline, CDR1 is MGHRA and CDR2 YSYEKL. CDR3 length: 17 residues. CDR3 in amino acids: CASSQDPSRDSNQPQHF. CDR3 bases: TGCGCCAGCAGCCAAGATCCCAGCAGGGATAGCAATCAGCCCCAGCATTTT.

The rearrangement joins TRBV7-9 to TRBJ2-1; perhaps TRBD1 as D (6 bases). The CDR3 sequence is 13 residues long. Germline CDR1 SEHNR, CDR2 FQNEAQ (reference sequence). Trimming shortened V by 5 bases and J by 6 bases, and 11 bases separated the two germline ends. CDR3 sequence (DNA): TGTGCCAGCAGCGGTGTGGGGGCCAATGAGCAGTTCTTC. Protein sequence: CASSGVGANEQFF.

J is TRBJ1-2 and V is TRBV7-9, with D perhaps matching TRBD1 (5 bases). V was shortened by 5 bases and J by 6 bases, with 16 bases between the two germline ends. Germline lookup yields CDR1 SEHNR and CDR2 FQNEAQ (reference sequence). The CDR3 spans 14 residues. CDR3 coding DNA: TGTGCCAGCAGCGGGGGTCTGGGCCTCCATGGCTACACCTTC. Protein sequence: CASSGGLGLHGYTF.